The 5 T cell receptor beta chains given below trace back to one sample, sequenced in a study of blood T cell repertoires in COVID-19. Sequencing was performed with immunoSEQ multiplex PCR; in TCRdb, only in-frame clones are kept and a portion is missing. The sample has fewer than 150,000 clones, 85% to 90% seen once. The sample was peripheral blood. These receptors were obtained from a human donor in a cohort sampled during active COVID-19.

The chain joins TRBV6-2 or TRBV6-3 to TRBJ2-3; 9 bases are a match to TRBD2. The CDR3 spans 15 residues. The J segment lost 6 bases and the V segment lost 2 bases, leaving 6 bases of the junction unmatched. Germline V gene sequence: CDR1 MNHEY, CDR2 SVGEGT. The DNA for the CDR3 is TGTGCCAGCAGTTACAGCGCGGGAGGGAGGGATACGCAGTATTTT. It is translated as CASSYSAGGRDTQYF.

The chain uses TRBV6-2 or TRBV6-3 and TRBJ1-2, with 7 bases fitting TRBD1. The ends lost 0 bases at V and 2 bases at J; junction bases unmatched: 18. CDR3 length: 20 residues. The germline gives CDR1 MNHEY, CDR2 SVGEGT. The CDR3 spells CASSYSAEPGTALPNYGYTF. CDR3 bases: TGTGCCAGCAGTTACTCCGCCGAACCGGGGACAGCTCTCCCCAACTATGGCTACACCTTC.

This chain connects TRBV18 to TRBJ1-4; D may be TRBD1 (6 bases). Germline CDR1 is KGHSH and CDR2 is LQKENI. CDR3 length equals 15 residues. Trimming took 6 bases from V and 8 from J, leaving 19 bases between them. DNA for the CDR3: TGTGCCAGCTCGCCGAGACAGGCCCGGGGAGAAAAACTGTTTTTT. As protein: CASSPRQARGEKLFF.

This chain uses TRBV2 with TRBJ1-6; D remains unclear. The germline CDR1 and CDR2 sequences are SNHLY and FYNNEI. The CDR3 runs to 15 residues. The ends were cut back, 7 bases at V and 6 bases at J, with 16 bases in the middle. The CDR3 reads CASMNLAGVNSPLHF. The CDR3 DNA sequence: TGTGCCAGCATGAATCTAGCGGGAGTTAATTCACCCCTCCACTTT.

The chain has TRBV9 and TRBJ2-1; D might be TRBD2 (6 bases). Germline V gene data show CDR1 as SGDLS and CDR2 as YYNGEE. Trimming left V 0 bases short and J 5 bases short, with 9 bases between. The CDR3 loop spans 14 amino acids. The DNA of the CDR3 is TGTGCCAGCAGCGTAGGCGGGACGAACAATGAGCAGTTCTTC. This codes for CASSVGGTNNEQFF.